This T cell receptor (beta chain) was identified in a study of blood T cell repertoires in COVID-19. Overall study: T cells, B-cell-depleted T cells, or PBMCs supplied cDNA or gDNA.

TCRdb keeps only in-frame clones here, not all; method: immunoSEQ multiplex PCR. This sample carries 35,000 to 45,000 clones, around nine tenths of them seen once, and the ten largest clones take 9.2%. The V end lost 0 bases, the J end lost 4 bases, and 21 bases lay between the germline ends. The CDR3 length is 18 residues. Germline assignment: CDR1 KGHSH and CDR2 LQKENI. Sample: peripheral blood. The TCR was taken from a man between 45 and 60 years old with active COVID-19. This chain uses TRBV18 with TRBJ1-1; no reliable D call. CDR3 sequence (DNA): TGTGCCAGCTCACCACCAATGAGGGATAACCTTAACGCCACTGAAGCTTTCTTT. Its protein product is CASSPPMRDNLNATEAFF.